This T cell receptor (beta chain) was captured in a study of OX40 agonist ivuxolimab in advanced cancers. Looking at the study overall: Dose-escalation patients' cancers were hepatocellular carcinoma, melanoma, renal cell or head and neck cancer.

General study points: Both blood CD4+ and CD8+ T cells showed clonal growth by week 6 at 0.1 to 3.0 mg/kg.

TCRdb's copy holds only in-frame clones and misses some; the assay was immunoSEQ multiplex PCR. The sample lists fewer than 55,000 clones, over 75% seen once, with about 0.69% in the top ten. V was pared by 4 bases and J by 4 bases, with 13 bases between. The CDR3 is 14 residues long. Germline CDR1 is LNHDA and CDR2 is SQIVND (reference sequence). In the case of this clone: Its antigen remains unidentified.

The V call is TRBV19, the J call TRBJ1-1; D may be TRBD1 (6 bases). The source of this sequence is an adult with an advanced solid tumor such as melanoma, head and neck, liver or kidney cancer. This material consisted of CD4+ or CD8+ T cells sorted from blood, taken in a trial of the OX40 agonist ivuxolimab. In nucleotides, the CDR3 is TGTGCCAGTAGTAAGACAGGACGGTCCACTGAAGCTTTCTTT. Translated: CASSKTGRSTEAFF.